This entry features one TCR beta chain sequence. Only in-frame clones appear in the TCRdb table, and some are missing; sequencing was by immunoSEQ multiplex PCR. The sample lists more than 50,000 clones, 65% to 90% seen once, with around 0.9% in the top ten. Germline trimming cut 4 bases from V and 3 bases from J; bases unmatched to any gene: 5. This CDR3 spans 14 amino acids. Germline V gene data show CDR1 as SGHDN and CDR2 as FVKESK. The source of the sample is a study of OX40 agonist ivuxolimab in advanced cancers. V usage is TRBV14 and J usage is TRBJ2-5; TRBD1 matches 7 bases. This sequence originates from an adult with an advanced solid tumor such as melanoma, head and neck, liver or kidney cancer. This sample comprised CD4+ or CD8+ T cells sorted from blood, obtained in a trial of the OX40 agonist ivuxolimab. Here the CDR3 DNA reads TGTGCCAGCAGCCCATTGGGGACAGAAGAGACCCAGTACTTC. Residues: CASSPLGTEETQYF.